This passage covers 27 T cell receptor beta chains from one sample sequenced in a study of blood T cell repertoires in COVID-19. Measured with immunoSEQ multiplex PCR; TCRdb has only the in-frame clones, and not every one. The sample has some 65,000 clones, 88% seen once. Source material: peripheral blood. These receptors came from a woman older than 75 with active COVID-19.

The rearrangement joins TRBV9 to TRBJ2-1, with TRBD2 matching over 8 bases. The CDR3 covers 15 residues. Germline loops: CDR1 SGDLS, CDR2 YYNGEE. V dropped 0 bases and J dropped 4; count of bases not matched to a gene: 3. CDR3 nucleotides: TGTGCCAGCAGCGTAGGCGGGGGGTATTACAATGAGCAGTTCTTC. This codes for CASSVGGGYYNEQFF.

This clone has just one count. The rearrangement uses TRBV9 and TRBJ2-7; 7 bases fit TRBD1. The CDR3 contains 15 residues. V dropped 0 bases and J dropped 2; count of bases not matched to a gene: 5. Germline V gene lookup returns CDR1 SGDLS and CDR2 YYNGEE. The CDR3, as DNA: TGTGCCAGCAGCGTAGGCGGACAGGCGACCTACGAGCAGTACTTC. Translation gives CASSVGGQATYEQYF.

Here the CDR3 reads CASRQLRREKLFF. The CDR3 DNA reads as TGTGCCAGCAGGCAACTGCGGCGTGAAAAACTGTTTTTT. The rearrangement uses TRBV12-3 or TRBV12-4 and TRBJ1-4, with D unresolved. This CDR3 has 13 amino acids. Trimming took off 6 bases at V and 7 bases at J, with 12 bases between the two ends.

This clone has more than one count but fewer than ten. The chain is built from TRBV3-1 (or the pseudogene TRBV3-2) and TRBJ1-5; weak D call: TRBD1 (6 bases). This CDR3 is built from 16 residues. Trimming shortened V by 4 bases and J by 7 bases, and 20 bases separated the two germline ends. CDR1 LGHDT and CDR2 YNNKEL come from the germline V gene (reference sequence). The CDR3 nucleotides read TGTGCCAGCAGCCTCCCAGGGGCAGGGAAAGGCCAGCCCCAGCATTTT. Amino acids: CASSLPGAGKGQPQHF.

This clone was recorded a few times. The genes are TRBV7-2 and TRBJ2-3; 15 bases map to TRBD2. CDR1 is SGHTA and CDR2 is FQGNSA in the germline V gene. The V and J ends lost 5 bases and 7 bases, in that order; junction bases with no gene match: 10. This CDR3 contains 17 residues. The CDR3 bases are TGTGCCAGCAGCCTCAGCGGGACTAGCGGGGGGATGCATACGCAGTATTTT. Its translation is CASSLSGTSGGMHTQYF.

The genes are TRBV19 and TRBJ2-7; a possible D gene is TRBD1 (6 bases). The CDR3 is 15 amino acids. Per germline, CDR1 LNHDA and CDR2 SQIVND (reference sequence). Trimming stripped 7 bases from V and 1 base from J, with 17 bases between. CDR3 residues: CASTNSDSYSYEQYF. The CDR3 region has the DNA TGTGCCAGTACCAATTCGGACAGTTATTCCTACGAGCAGTACTTC. The full variable domain, with the rest looked up from reference TRBV19 and TRBJ2-7, is DGGITQSPKYLFRKEGQNVTLSCEQNLNHDAMYWYRQDPGQGLRLIYYSQIVNDFQKGDIAEGYSVSREKKESFPLTVTSAQKNPTAFYLCASTNSDSYSYEQYFGPGTRLTVT.

This clone was recorded once. V usage is TRBV6-5 and J usage is TRBJ2-3; D is unresolved. The ends were cut back, 6 bases at V and 6 bases at J, with 16 bases in the middle. Germline lookup yields CDR1 MNHEY and CDR2 SVGAGI. The CDR3 sequence is 14 residues long. The CDR3 reads CASRPDLATDTQYF. The CDR3 DNA reads as TGTGCCAGCAGACCCGACTTAGCCACGGATACGCAGTATTTT.

This chain joins TRBV7-2 and TRBJ2-2; D ambiguous. The CDR3 is 13 residues long. Germline lookup yields CDR1 SGHTA and CDR2 FQGNSA. V was clipped by 0 bases and J by 5 bases, with 4 bases between them. CDR3 loop: CASSLAETGELFF. The CDR3 DNA is TGTGCCAGCAGCTTAGCCGAGACCGGGGAGCTGTTTTTT. Full variable domain (rest looked up from reference TRBV7-2 and TRBJ2-2): GAGVSQSPSNKVTEKGKDVELRCDPISGHTALYWYRQSLGQGLEFLIYFQGNSAPDKSGLPSDRFSAERTGGSVSTLTIQRTQQEDSAVYLCASSLAETGELFFGEGSRLTVL.

The rearrangement uses TRBV6-5 and TRBJ2-1; 8 bases are a match to TRBD2. The V and J ends lost 8 bases and 2 bases, in that order; junction bases with no gene match: 8. The CDR3 extends over 15 amino acids. Germline V gene data show CDR1 as MNHEY and CDR2 as SVGAGI. CDR3 coding DNA: TGTGCCAGCCTCTCGGCGGGGGGCCCCTACAATGAGCAGTTCTTC. This sequence encodes CASLSAGGPYNEQFF.

The chain joins TRBV28 to TRBJ1-2, with D maybe TRBD1 (6 bases). The CDR3 spans 12 residues. The V end lost 6 bases, the J end lost 8 bases, and 13 bases lay between the germline ends. Germline V lookup: CDR1 MDHEN, CDR2 SYDVKM. CDR3 bases: TGTGCCAGCAGCGCACAGGGTCTGGGCTACACCTTC. Its translation is CASSAQGLGYTF.

The genes are TRBV20-1 and TRBJ2-2, with 9 bases fitting TRBD2. V lost 3 bases and J lost 4; bases outside the gene matches: 6. The CDR3 is made up of 15 amino acids. CDR1 and CDR2 from the germline V gene are DFQATT and SNEGSKA (reference sequence). CDR3 DNA: TGCAGTGCTAGTTTCGCGGGGGGGCCCACCGGGGAGCTGTTTTTT. Translating gives CSASFAGGPTGELFF.

Here the CDR3 reads CASRRGGANEKLFF. As DNA, the CDR3 is TGTGCCAGTAGGAGAGGGGGCGCAAATGAAAAACTGTTTTTT. V usage is TRBV19 and J usage is TRBJ1-4, with 7 bases fitting TRBD1. Germline values: CDR1 LNHDA, CDR2 SQIVND (reference sequence). The CDR3 loop spans 14 amino acids. V was pared by 6 bases and J by 5 bases, with 6 bases of the junction left unmatched.

The chain couples TRBV6-5 to TRBJ2-7, with D maybe TRBD1 (6 bases). This CDR3 region has 14 residues. Trimming stripped 7 bases from V and 4 bases from J, with 17 bases between. The germline V gene has CDR1 MNHEY and CDR2 SVGAGI. The CDR3 sequence: CASTRQALLYEQYF. CDR3 nucleotides: TGTGCCAGCACCCGACAGGCCCTTCTATACGAGCAGTACTTC.

The V gene is TRBV7-9, the J gene TRBJ2-7, with TRBD1 identical over 7 bases. CDR3 size: 13 residues. With V trimmed by 5 bases and J by 6 bases, 7 bases remained unmatched. From germline, CDR1 is SEHNR and CDR2 FQNEAQ (reference sequence). CDR3 sequence: CASSLRQGGEQYF. The CDR3 nucleotides are TGTGCCAGCAGCCTCCGACAGGGTGGCGAGCAGTACTTC. Full variable domain (remainder filled in from reference TRBV7-9 and TRBJ2-7): DTGVSQNPRHKITKRGQNVTFRCDPISEHNRLYWYRQTLGQGPEFLTYFQNEAQLEKSRLLSDRFSAERPKGSFSTLEIQRTEQGDSAMYLCASSLRQGGEQYFGPGTRLTVT.

This clone came up once. This chain connects TRBV13 to TRBJ2-3; 11 bases match TRBD2. Losses at the gene ends were 6 bases for V and 0 bases for J; bases not matched to a gene: 5. The germline V gene has CDR1 PRHDT and CDR2 FYEKMQ (reference sequence). The CDR3 runs to 16 residues. CDR3 sequence (DNA): TGTGCCAGCAGACCTCTAGCGGGGGGTAGCACAGATACGCAGTATTTT. It is translated as CASRPLAGGSTDTQYF.

V is TRBV27 and J is TRBJ1-2, with D unclear. V was trimmed by 6 bases and J by 6 bases, leaving 14 bases between them. The CDR3 is 13 residues long. Germline values: CDR1 MNHEY, CDR2 SMNVEV (reference sequence). The CDR3 DNA is TGTGCCAGCAGCCGAGACTATTATAATGGCTACACCTTC. Translating it yields CASSRDYYNGYTF.

V and J are TRBV28 and TRBJ2-6; D is possibly TRBD1 (5 bases). The CDR3 has 15 amino acids. V was trimmed by 7 bases and J by 0 bases, leaving 10 bases between them. CDR1 is MDHEN, CDR2 SYDVKM, per germline. CDR3 sequence (DNA): TGTGCCAGCACCCTAGGGGTCTCTGGGGCCAACGTCCTGACTTTC. Translated: CASTLGVSGANVLTF. The whole variable domain, filled in from reference TRBV28 and TRBJ2-6, reads DVKVTQSSRYLVKRTGEKVFLECVQDMDHENMFWYRQDPGLGLRLIYFSYDVKMKEKGDIPEGYSVSREKKERFSLILESASTNQTSMYLCASTLGVSGANVLTFGAGSRLTVL.

The chain combines TRBV15 with TRBJ2-1; no clear D gene. The CDR3 length is 13 residues. Germline CDR1 and CDR2: LNHNV and YYDKDF (reference sequence). Trimming cost V 1 base and J 9 bases, with 10 bases left between them. CDR3 amino acids: CATSRGTWAEQFF. DNA of the CDR3: TGTGCCACCAGCAGAGGTACGTGGGCTGAGCAGTTCTTC.

The sample holds one count of this clone. V and J are TRBV6-2 or TRBV6-3 and TRBJ2-4, with D maybe TRBD2 (5 bases). The CDR3 has 15 residues. Trimming took off 5 bases at V and 2 bases at J, with 13 bases between the two ends. The germline V gene encodes CDR1 MNHEY and CDR2 SVGEGT. CDR3 nucleotide sequence: TGTGCCAGCAGTCGGGGATGGGCCTCCAAAAACATTCAGTACTTC. Residues: CASSRGWASKNIQYF.

This chain connects TRBV7-2 to TRBJ2-7, with D possibly being TRBD2 (5 bases). Germline values: CDR1 SGHTA, CDR2 FQGNSA. Trimming removed 0 bases at V and 0 bases at J, with 12 bases between. The CDR3 consists of 16 residues. The CDR3 sequence is CASSLAHPRASYEQYF. CDR3 nucleotide sequence: TGTGCCAGCAGCTTAGCGCACCCGAGGGCCTCCTACGAGCAGTACTTC.

The chain couples TRBV5-6 to TRBJ2-1; D unclear. Germline assignment: CDR1 SGHDT and CDR2 YYEEEE. The CDR3 totals 15 residues. Trimming stripped 0 bases from V and 6 bases from J, with 13 bases between. CDR3 sequence (DNA): TGTGCCAGCAGCTTGGAGCCCCGGGTGGGCAATGAGCAGTTCTTC. Encoded protein: CASSLEPRVGNEQFF.

The chain has TRBV6-2 or TRBV6-3 and TRBJ2-1; 8 nucleotides match TRBD1. The germline V gene has CDR1 MNHEY and CDR2 SVGEGT. Trimming at V came to 4 bases and at J to 6 bases, leaving 2 bases not matched to a gene. The CDR3 contains 13 residues. CDR3 DNA: TGTGCCAGCAGTTTTACAGGGGGCAATGAGCAGTTCTTC. Its translation: CASSFTGGNEQFF.

This rearrangement joins TRBV5-4 to TRBJ2-5, with D uncertain. The V gene lost 4 bases and the J gene lost 2 bases, with 3 bases spanning the gap. Germline CDR1 and CDR2: SGHNT and YYREEE (reference sequence). The CDR3 length is 11 residues. DNA of the CDR3: TGTGCCAGCAGCCAGCAAGAGACCCAGTACTTC. Its translation: CASSQQETQYF.

The chain couples TRBV7-2 to TRBJ2-7; 11 bases are a match to TRBD2. The CDR3 has 16 amino acids. V was pared by 3 bases and J by 3 bases, with 7 bases of the junction left unmatched. Per the germline V gene, CDR1 is SGHTA and CDR2 is FQGNSA. CDR3 bases: TGTGCCAGCAGCTTGGCTAGCGGGGGGTCTTACTACGAGCAGTACTTC. Its translation is CASSLASGGSYYEQYF.

The V call is TRBV27, the J call TRBJ2-1; 8 nucleotides agree with TRBD2. CDR1 is MNHEY, CDR2 SMNVEV, per germline (reference sequence). This CDR3 has 17 residues. Germline trimming cut 8 bases from V and 6 bases from J; bases unmatched to any gene: 18. This chain's CDR3 is CASCDGGGSRPLNEQFF. As DNA, the CDR3 is TGTGCCAGCTGTGACGGCGGGGGGTCACGTCCCCTCAATGAGCAGTTCTTC.

The chain links TRBV21-1 to TRBJ2-7; the DNA was not compared with TRBD1, the D call given in the table. TRBV21-1 is an annotated pseudogene. The CDR3 covers 14 residues. The CDR3 sequence: CASSKETGSNEQYF. The CDR3 DNA is TGTGCCAGCAGCAAAGAAACAGGGAGCAACGAGCAGTACTTC.

V gene TRBV10-3 combines with J gene TRBJ1-2, with 8 nucleotides matching TRBD1. This CDR3 contains 13 residues. Trimming at V came to 4 bases and at J to 6 bases, leaving 4 bases not matched to a gene. Germline CDR1 and CDR2: ENHRY and SYGVKD. In DNA form, the CDR3 reads TGTGCCATCAGTGGGGGACAGGAAGATGGCTACACCTTC. It codes for CAISGGQEDGYTF.